This T cell receptor beta chain was sequenced for a study of T cells after yellow fever vaccination. General study points: Post-booster samples contained most primary-vaccination clones (about 96% CD4, around 89% CD8). Repertoires obtained by FACS sorting could include abundant clonotypes that entered as contaminants from the bulk population. Overlap between CD4 and CD8 compartments was detected for a small share of clonotypes. The secondary response was weaker, and its peak arrived faster, on day 5 versus 15.

CDR3 length: 13 residues. Trimming cost V 7 bases and J 4 bases; bases outside gene matches: 6. About this clonotype itself: Its target is not known.

MiXCR, applied by TCRdb to the 5' RACE reads, yields one record per CDR3 protein. The sample shows around 230,000 distinct CDR3 sequences, approximately 6.8% of them seen only once. This specimen was CD4+ T cells sorted from PBMCs, taken on the day of the yellow fever booster vaccination. The receptor comes from a young man who received the YFV17D yellow fever vaccine. V usage is TRBV12-3 or TRBV12-4 and J usage is TRBJ2-7; 8 nucleotides match TRBD1. CDR3 region: CASTDRAWYEQYF. DNA of the CDR3: TGTGCCAGCACGGACAGGGCTTGGTACGAGCAGTACTTC.